This passage covers 13 T cell receptor beta chains from one sample sequenced in a study of blood T cell repertoires in COVID-19. Repertoires were generated with immunoSEQ multiplex PCR, while TCRdb's copy carries only in-frame clones and drops some. The sample shows fewer than 300,000 clones, over 75% of them seen only once. The sample taken for sequencing was peripheral blood. The receptors derive from a woman between 45 and 65 years old with acute or convalescent COVID-19.

This chain uses TRBV5-5 with TRBJ2-7, with no clear D. The V and J ends lost 0 bases and 6 bases respectively, with 10 bases between them. CDR1 and CDR2 from the germline V gene are SGHKS and YYEKEE (reference sequence). This CDR3 comprises 13 residues. The CDR3 DNA is TGTGCCAGCAGCTTGGCCGACTTGCGCGAGCAGTACTTC. This sequence encodes CASSLADLREQYF.

For the CDR3, the DNA is TGTGCCAGTAGTCCCCAGGGGGGCTATGGCTACACCTTC. Amino acid sequence: CASSPQGGYGYTF. The chain has TRBV19 and TRBJ1-2; 7 bases are shared with TRBD1. The germline V gene has CDR1 LNHDA and CDR2 SQIVND (reference sequence). CDR3 length equals 13 residues. J lost 4 bases, V lost 5 bases, and 4 bases had no gene match.

This clone was detected a few times. The gene calls are TRBV18 and TRBJ1-6; 8 nucleotides align to TRBD1. The germline V gene has CDR1 KGHSH and CDR2 LQKENI. The CDR3 is made up of 16 amino acids. Trimming cost V 6 bases and J 0 bases; bases outside gene matches: 4. The CDR3 DNA reads TGTGCCAGCTCCCAAGGGACAGGCTCCTATAATTCACCCCTCCACTTT. Translating it yields CASSQGTGSYNSPLHF.

The chain carries TRBV7-3 and TRBJ2-5; 7 positions match TRBD2. After removal of 1 base from V and 5 bases from J, the junction contained 4 bases not matched to a gene. The CDR3 is made up of 14 amino acids. Per germline, CDR1 SGHTA and CDR2 FQGTGA. CDR3 nucleotides: TGTGCCAGCAGCTTAATGGCGGGAGATGAGACCCAGTACTTC. This gives the protein CASSLMAGDETQYF.

The sample holds a few counts of this clone. CDR3 sequence (DNA): TGTGCCAGCAGGGGAACGACAGGGGAGTCATATGAAAAACTGTTTTTT. Translating gives CASRGTTGESYEKLFF. This rearrangement joins TRBV28 to TRBJ1-4; 8 nucleotides agree with TRBD1. CDR1 and CDR2 (germline): MDHEN, SYDVKM. The V and J ends lost 6 bases and 6 bases, in that order; junction bases with no gene match: 12. This CDR3 has 16 amino acids.

The chain has TRBV6-1 and TRBJ1-5, with D possibly matching TRBD1 (5 bases). CDR1 is MNHNS, CDR2 SASEGT, per germline. Trimming left V 3 bases short and J 2 bases short, with 17 bases between. This CDR3 spans 17 amino acids. Here the CDR3 DNA reads TGTGCCAGCAGTGAGGGTCTCACAGGTCGCGGCAATCAGCCCCAGCATTTT. This codes for CASSEGLTGRGNQPQHF.

The V and J genes are TRBV19 and TRBJ2-1; no reliable D call. Trimming shortened V by 5 bases and J by 6 bases, and 11 bases separated the two germline ends. This CDR3 contains 13 residues. Germline V lookup: CDR1 LNHDA, CDR2 SQIVND (reference sequence). The CDR3 sequence is CASSLRVINEQFF. As DNA, the CDR3 is TGTGCCAGTAGTTTACGGGTAATCAATGAGCAGTTCTTC.

The gene calls are TRBV27 and TRBJ1-2; TRBD1 matches at 9 bases. V shed 2 bases and J 6 bases; nucleotides not matched to a gene: 4. The germline gives CDR1 MNHEY, CDR2 SMNVEV (reference sequence). The CDR3 is 14 residues long. The DNA of the CDR3 is TGTGCCAGCAGTTTAGAGGGACAGGGCCATGGCTACACCTTC. Its translation: CASSLEGQGHGYTF.

V usage is TRBV28 and J usage is TRBJ1-4, with D possibly being TRBD1 (5 bases). From germline, CDR1 is MDHEN and CDR2 SYDVKM. The CDR3 runs 21 residues. Trimming pared 6 bases from V and 0 bases from J, leaving 29 bases between. CDR3 bases: TGTGCCAGCAGCCTTATTGAAGACAGTGCAAACGTGGGTGCAACTAATGAAAAACTGTTTTTT. The encoded protein is CASSLIEDSANVGATNEKLFF.

The chain has TRBV30 and TRBJ1-1, with D perhaps TRBD1 (5 bases). The CDR3 loop spans 13 amino acids. In germline, CDR1 is GTSNPN, CDR2 SVGIG (reference sequence). The V end lost 3 bases, the J end lost 4 bases, and 12 bases lay between the germline ends. The CDR3 sequence is CAWRIGVGTEAFF. CDR3 sequence (DNA): TGTGCCTGGAGGATAGGGGTTGGCACTGAAGCTTTCTTT.

The J gene is TRBJ2-1, the V gene TRBV9, with D tentatively TRBD2 (5 bases). The CDR3 extends over 22 amino acids. The V gene's germline CDR1 is SGDLS and CDR2 YYNGEE. V dropped 0 bases and J dropped 0 bases, with 28 bases sitting between them. The CDR3 DNA reads as TGTGCCAGCAGCGTAGACATAGCTCCGTCGGGAAGATTGAAGGGCTCCTACAATGAGCAGTTCTTC. Protein product: CASSVDIAPSGRLKGSYNEQFF. Full variable domain (remainder filled in from reference TRBV9 and TRBJ2-1): DSGVTQTPKHLITATGQRVTLRCSPRSGDLSVYWYQQSLDQGLQFLIQYYNGEERAKGNILERFSAQQFPDLHSELNLSSLELGDSALYFCASSVDIAPSGRLKGSYNEQFFGPGTRLTVL.

This rearrangement joins TRBV3-1 (or the pseudogene TRBV3-2) to TRBJ1-2; TRBD1 matches 8 bases. Germline loops: CDR1 LGHDT, CDR2 YNNKEL (reference sequence). After removal of 3 bases from V and 7 bases from J, the junction contained 4 bases not matched to a gene. The CDR3 totals 13 residues. The CDR3 coding sequence is TGTGCCAGCAGCCAGACAGGGGATGGTGGCTACACCTTC. Its protein is CASSQTGDGGYTF.

CDR3 protein: CASSPHGTSGIYEQYF. The CDR3 bases are TGTGCCAGCAGCCCTCACGGGACTAGCGGCATCTACGAGCAGTACTTC. The V and J genes are TRBV3-1 (or the pseudogene TRBV3-2) and TRBJ2-7; 11 bases are shared with TRBD2. V lost 4 bases, J lost 3 bases, and 8 bases stayed unmatched. The CDR3 is 16 amino acids. In germline, CDR1 is LGHDT, CDR2 YNNKEL (reference sequence).